Listed here is a single TCR beta chain. Its cognate antigen is unknown. These data originate in a study of response to subunit inactivated influenza vaccine. The CDR3 totals 13 residues. The germline V gene encodes CDR1 LNHDA and CDR2 SQIVND (reference sequence). V shed 1 base and J shed 8 bases, with 6 bases lying between them. Whole-study findings and limits: A suggestion made by the authors is that each seasonal influenza vaccination recruits few new T cells.

One entry per CDR3 protein results from TCRdb running MiXCR on the RT-PCR reads. The data hold approximately 520,000 distinct CDR3 sequences, with 16% observed a single time. The source of this sequence is a man aged 50 to 69 who received an inactivated influenza vaccine. Material: CD4+ T cells sorted from PBMCs, obtained around 2 years after vaccination. The chain joins TRBV19 to TRBJ2-6, with D uncertain. The DNA of the CDR3 is TGTGCCAGTAGTATAGGCACCACCAACGTCCTGACTTTC. Translation gives CASSIGTTNVLTF.